What follows are 13 T cell receptor beta chains derived from one specimen sequenced in a study of cytomegalovirus exposure and HLA in healthy donors. Primers for the PCR totalled 60 Vbeta and 13 Jbeta. Generated by immunoSEQ multiplex PCR, the TCRdb table keeps only in-frame clones and is missing some. The sample records under 300,000 clones, around 90% being singletons. Sequenced sample: PBMCs. These receptors were obtained from a girl aged 2 to 10 in good health and CMV-seronegative.

The chain couples TRBV11-1 to TRBJ2-3, with 9 bases identical to TRBD2. CDR1 is SGHAT, CDR2 FQDESV, per germline (reference sequence). Unmatched junction bases numbered 10, after V lost 4 bases and J lost 5 bases. The CDR3 is made up of 16 amino acids. CDR3 protein: CASSWVPAGGGDTQYF. The DNA of the CDR3 is TGTGCCAGCAGCTGGGTCCCAGCGGGGGGAGGAGATACGCAGTATTTT.

The V call is TRBV5-6, the J call TRBJ1-3; D is uncertain. This CDR3 is built from 14 residues. Trimming removed 6 bases at V and 0 bases at J, with 10 bases between. CDR1 is SGHDT and CDR2 is YYEEEE in the germline V gene. CDR3 DNA: TGTGCCAGCAACTCCCGGGACTCTGGAAACACCATATATTTT. This translates into CASNSRDSGNTIYF.

The V gene is TRBV28, the J gene TRBJ1-5; D is ambiguous. The CDR3 is 13 residues long. V lost 3 bases to trimming and J lost 9 bases, with 12 bases between them. Germline assignment: CDR1 MDHEN and CDR2 SYDVKM. The CDR3 sequence is CASSLRENAPQHF. In nucleotides, the CDR3 is TGTGCCAGCAGTTTGAGGGAAAACGCGCCCCAGCATTTT.

The CDR3 region has the DNA TGTGCCATCAGTGGTGGGTTGGGGGGGTCGAACACTGAAGCTTTCTTT. Its protein is CAISGGLGGSNTEAFF. The chain has TRBV10-3 and TRBJ1-1, with a weak D call TRBD1 (5 bases). CDR1 is ENHRY, CDR2 SYGVKD, per germline. The ends were cut back, 4 bases at V and 1 base at J, with 16 bases in the middle. The CDR3 has 16 residues.

V gene TRBV28 combines with J gene TRBJ1-2; D unresolved. This CDR3 contains 14 residues. Deletions cut 3 bases from V and 5 bases from J, with 13 bases between. Germline V gives CDR1 MDHEN, CDR2 SYDVKM. The CDR3 DNA reads TGTGCCAGCAGTTTGGAGGCAGATCCTTATGGCTACACCTTC. It codes for CASSLEADPYGYTF.

This chain joins TRBV7-9 and TRBJ2-2, with 7 bases lining up with TRBD2. This CDR3 is built from 17 residues. The ends lost 2 bases at V and 0 bases at J; junction bases unmatched: 6. Germline V CDR1 and CDR2: SEHNR, FQNEAQ (reference sequence). In DNA form, the CDR3 reads TGTGCCAGCAGCTTATTAGAACGGGAGGCGAACACCGGGGAGCTGTTTTTT. Its translation: CASSLLEREANTGELFF. Variable domain in full (rest from reference TRBV7-9 and TRBJ2-2): DTGVSQNPRHKITKRGQNVTFRCDPISEHNRLYWYRQTLGQGPEFLTYFQNEAQLEKSRLLSDRFSAERPKGSFSTLEIQRTEQGDSAMYLCASSLLEREANTGELFFGEGSRLTVL.

This chain joins TRBV28 and TRBJ1-2; 9 nucleotides line up with TRBD1. V shed 5 bases and J 5 bases; nucleotides not matched to a gene: 6. This CDR3 spans 14 amino acids. CDR1 is MDHEN, CDR2 SYDVKM, per germline. DNA for the CDR3: TGTGCCAGCAGTACGGACAGGGGCTTATATGGCTACACCTTC. Translating it yields CASSTDRGLYGYTF.

The rearrangement links TRBV5-1 to TRBJ2-3, with D perhaps matching TRBD1 (6 bases). Trimming took off 1 base at V and 9 bases at J, with 12 bases between the two ends. The CDR3 is 13 residues long. Germline CDR1 and CDR2: SGHRS and YFSETQ. The DNA for the CDR3 is TGCGCCAGCAGCTTGAGGCTGGGGGCAACGCAGTATTTT. Amino acids: CASSLRLGATQYF.

This clone was detected once. This rearrangement joins TRBV20-1 to TRBJ2-7; D not resolved. CDR3 size: 11 residues. Per germline, CDR1 DFQATT and CDR2 SNEGSKA (reference sequence). Trimming took off 0 bases at V and 4 bases at J, with 4 bases between the two ends. The CDR3, as DNA: TGCAGTGCTAGAGATCAGTACGAGCAGTACTTC. The encoded protein is CSARDQYEQYF.

The rearrangement joins TRBV18 to TRBJ2-5; no definite D call. The tail of the sequence fits TRBJ2-7 better, so the J call may be wrong. There are 12 residues in the CDR3. Germline V gene lookup returns CDR1 KGHSH and CDR2 LQKENI. CDR3 coding DNA: TGTGCCAGCTCACACAGCTCCTACGAGCAGTACTTC. Encoded protein: CASSHSSYEQYF.

J is TRBJ1-2 and V is TRBV5-1; D unresolved. Trimming removed 0 bases at V and 5 bases at J, with 14 bases between. Germline-derived CDR1 and CDR2 are SGHRS and YFSETQ. The CDR3 runs to 15 residues. The CDR3 sequence is CASSLGAGSGYGYTF. The CDR3 DNA reads TGCGCCAGCAGCTTGGGTGCGGGAAGCGGTTATGGCTACACCTTC.

The chain has TRBV29-1 and TRBJ2-7, with 10 bases identical to TRBD2. V was pared by 6 bases and J by 2 bases, with 7 bases of the junction left unmatched. The CDR3 has 14 amino acids. Germline CDR1 is SQVTM and CDR2 is ANQGSEA. The CDR3, as DNA: TGCAGCGTCGGGGGACTAGCGAGCACCTACGAGCAGTACTTC. This sequence encodes CSVGGLASTYEQYF.

DNA for the CDR3: TGTGCCAGCAGTGAAGGGCTAGCGGGCATGTTAAACACCGGGGAGCTGTTTTTT. Its protein is CASSEGLAGMLNTGELFF. The chain recombines TRBV6-1 with TRBJ2-2, with 8 bases fitting TRBD2. CDR3 size: 18 residues. In germline, CDR1 is MNHNS, CDR2 SASEGT. Trimming cost V 1 base and J 2 bases; bases outside gene matches: 9.